One sample yielded the 25 T cell receptor beta chains listed below, sequenced in a study of blood T cell repertoires in COVID-19 (dated by TCRdb to 2020 to 2021). Libraries were prepared through the immunoSEQ multiplex PCR assay. Entries here come from immuneACCESS through TCRdb and include only in-frame sequences with V and J called. Some clones fail to appear in such tables; in the studies checked, an unresolved V gene covers under half of the shortfall, and the cause of the remainder is unknown. The sample table records around 200,000 clones; around four fifths of these occur just once. Around 9% of the sample rests with the top ten. Input material: PBMCs or T cells enriched from blood (not recorded which). The receptors were gathered from a man aged 35-49 years who had recovered from COVID-19.

The CDR3, as DNA: TGTGCCAGCAGCCAACGGGGGGCGGGCACAGATACGCAGTATTTT. Its protein product is CASSQRGAGTDTQYF. The chain has TRBV3-1 (or the pseudogene TRBV3-2) and TRBJ2-3; maybe TRBD2 (7 bases). This CDR3 has 15 residues. V lost 2 bases, J lost 1 base, and 10 bases lay in between. Germline assignment: CDR1 LGHDT and CDR2 YNNKEL (reference sequence).

This chain uses TRBV6-5 with TRBJ2-5; 7 bases agree with TRBD1. The CDR3 is made up of 15 amino acids. The V and J ends lost 5 bases and 2 bases, in that order; junction bases with no gene match: 8. Germline CDR1 reads MNHEY; CDR2 reads SVGAGI. CDR3 sequence: CASSPTQGEQETQYF. CDR3 bases: TGTGCCAGCAGTCCAACCCAGGGGGAACAAGAGACCCAGTACTTC.

About this clone itself: This sample includes further DNA sequences coding for the same CDR3. V usage is TRBV11-2 and J usage is TRBJ1-2; TRBD1 aligns across 10 bases. Germline CDR1 and CDR2: SGHAT and FQNNGV. CDR3 length equals 14 residues. The trim removed 4 bases at V and 5 bases at J, leaving 4 bases unmatched. DNA for the CDR3: TGTGCCAGCAGCTCGACAGGGGGCGGTTATGGCTACACCTTC. The encoded protein is CASSSTGGGYGYTF. The entire variable domain, with the rest obtained from reference TRBV11-2 and TRBJ1-2, is as follows: EAGVAQSPRYKIIEKRQSVAFWCNPISGHATLYWYQQILGQGPKLLIQFQNNGVVDDSQLPKDRFSAERLKGVDSTLKIQPAKLEDSAVYLCASSSTGGGYGYTFGSGTRLTVV.

The chain links TRBV5-4 to TRBJ2-3; no definite D call. V lost 0 bases to trimming and J lost 2 bases, with 13 bases between them. This CDR3 contains 16 residues. Germline loops: CDR1 SGHNT, CDR2 YYREEE (reference sequence). The CDR3, as DNA: TGTGCCAGCAGCTTGGACGAGTTACCCTCCACAGATACGCAGTATTTT. Translation: CASSLDELPSTDTQYF.

The chain recombines TRBV6-5 with TRBJ2-3; no firm D call. The germline V and J ends were trimmed by 4 bases and 2 bases, with 7 bases remaining between them. The length of the CDR3 is 13 residues. The germline CDR1 and CDR2 sequences are MNHEY and SVGAGI. The CDR3, as DNA: TGTGCCAGCAGTTCCCTGGCCACAGATACGCAGTATTTT. This encodes CASSSLATDTQYF.

This clone was counted between two and nine times. V is TRBV6-5 and J is TRBJ1-5; perhaps TRBD1 as D (5 bases). This CDR3 contains 12 residues. Germline V gives CDR1 MNHEY, CDR2 SVGAGI. Trimming removed 6 bases at V and 9 bases at J, with 12 bases between. CDR3 DNA: TGTGCCAGCAGATCCCCGGGGGGGCCCCAGCATTTT. This sequence encodes CASRSPGGPQHF.

The chain recombines TRBV7-9 with TRBJ1-6, with 9 nucleotides matching TRBD1. J was trimmed by 9 bases and V by 3 bases; bases with no gene match: 3. The CDR3 runs to 14 residues. The germline V gene encodes CDR1 SEHNR and CDR2 FQNEAQ (reference sequence). CDR3 sequence (DNA): TGTGCCAGCAGCTTTCCGGGACAGGGTTCACCCCTCCACTTT. Encoded protein: CASSFPGQGSPLHF.

In nucleotides, the CDR3 is TGTGCCAGCAGCTTTGAGGGAACTGGAAACACCATATATTTT. Protein product: CASSFEGTGNTIYF. The chain uses TRBV11-2 and TRBJ1-3; D not resolved. Trimming removed 3 bases at V and 2 bases at J, with 8 bases between. This CDR3 spans 14 amino acids. Germline values: CDR1 SGHAT, CDR2 FQNNGV.

This clone was seen once. The rearrangement links TRBV18 to TRBJ1-6; D gene ambiguous. The CDR3 contains 15 residues. The germline CDR1 and CDR2 sequences are KGHSH and LQKENI. V gave up 0 bases and J gave up 10 bases, with 13 bases separating them. In DNA, the CDR3 is TGTGCCAGCTCACCACCGGGGAGGGTAGGGTCACCCCTCCACTTT. Amino acids: CASSPPGRVGSPLHF.

The rearrangement links TRBV11-1 to TRBJ2-1, with 7 bases aligning to TRBD1. The junction had 5 bases not matched to a gene; V was cut back by 4 bases and J by 8 bases. CDR1 is SGHAT and CDR2 is FQDESV in the germline V gene (reference sequence). The CDR3 is 13 amino acids. The CDR3 nucleotides read TGTGCCAGCAGCTCTGACAGGGTGCATGAGCAGTTCTTC. It translates to CASSSDRVHEQFF.

The chain combines TRBV3-1 (or the pseudogene TRBV3-2) with TRBJ2-7, with a weak D call TRBD2 (6 bases). CDR3 length: 13 residues. CDR1 is LGHDT, CDR2 YNNKEL, per germline (reference sequence). The V and J ends lost 3 bases and 4 bases respectively, with 10 bases between them. The CDR3 is CASSQGLPYEQYF. DNA of the CDR3: TGTGCCAGCAGCCAGGGACTGCCTTACGAGCAGTACTTC.

The V call is TRBV9, the J call TRBJ1-1, with 7 bases identical to TRBD1. CDR1 and CDR2 (germline): SGDLS, YYNGEE. The CDR3 consists of 16 residues. V dropped 3 bases and J dropped 1; count of bases not matched to a gene: 9. The CDR3 sequence: CASSGRPGQRNTEAFF. The CDR3 bases are TGTGCCAGCAGCGGCCGCCCGGGACAGCGGAACACTGAAGCTTTCTTT.

The chain joins TRBV19 to TRBJ2-7; 8 bases are shared with TRBD1. Per germline, CDR1 LNHDA and CDR2 SQIVND (reference sequence). CDR3 length equals 13 residues. The CDR3 DNA is TGTGCAACTGGGAGACAGGGGACCTACGAGCAGTACTTC. Protein: CATGRQGTYEQYF.

CDR3 bases: TGTGCCAGCAGCTTAGGGGCAGGGAGGGAGACCCAGTACTTC. It is translated as CASSLGAGRETQYF. The V gene is TRBV7-9, the J gene TRBJ2-5; a possible D gene is TRBD2 (6 bases). V shed 1 base and J shed 5 bases, with 11 bases lying between them. The CDR3 is 14 amino acids. Germline lookup yields CDR1 SEHNR and CDR2 FQNEAQ (reference sequence).

V is TRBV2 and J is TRBJ2-2; D is possibly TRBD1 (6 bases). The CDR3 totals 16 residues. CDR1 and CDR2 from the germline V gene are SNHLY and FYNNEI. Trimming left V 5 bases short and J 0 bases short, with 13 bases between. In DNA, the CDR3 is TGTGCCAGCAGTCCTCGACAGGCTCCGAACACCGGGGAGCTGTTTTTT. Translated: CASSPRQAPNTGELFF.

The V call is TRBV7-2, the J call TRBJ2-1; 12 positions agree with TRBD2. This CDR3 comprises 17 residues. V trimming: 5 bases; J trimming: 7 bases; junction bases outside the gene matches: 12. Germline V CDR1 and CDR2: SGHTA, FQGNSA. The CDR3 region has the DNA TGTGCCAGCAGCCAAGGACTAGCGGGGACTAGAGGGAATGAGCAGTTCTTC. Its protein product is CASSQGLAGTRGNEQFF.

This clone was recorded once. CDR3 DNA sequence: TGCGCCAGCAGCCCCCCGGAGGGGACAGGGGCGGAGACCCAGTACTTC. Its protein is CASSPPEGTGAETQYF. The chain is built from TRBV5-1 and TRBJ2-5; 10 nucleotides agree with TRBD1. The CDR3 runs 16 residues. CDR1 SGHRS and CDR2 YFSETQ come from the germline V gene. Germline trimming cut 4 bases from V and 5 bases from J; bases unmatched to any gene: 11. The entire variable domain, with the rest obtained from reference TRBV5-1 and TRBJ2-5, is as follows: KAGVTQTPRYLIKTRGQQVTLSCSPISGHRSVSWYQQTPGQGLQFLFEYFSETQRNKGNFPGRFSGRQFSNSRSEMNVSTLELGDSALYLCASSPPEGTGAETQYFGPGTRLLVL.

This clone was seen more than once but under ten times. The chain links TRBV7-8 to TRBJ1-6; D is unclear. The germline V gene has CDR1 SGHVS and CDR2 FQNEAQ. The CDR3 is made up of 11 amino acids. Trimming pared 1 base from V and 14 bases from J, leaving 6 bases between. CDR3 sequence reads: CASSLDSALHF. The CDR3 nucleotides are TGTGCCAGCAGCTTAGATTCGGCCCTCCACTTT.

This clone is a singleton in its sample. The chain has TRBV27 and TRBJ1-1; a weak D match, TRBD1 (5 bases). The germline gives CDR1 MNHEY, CDR2 SMNVEV (reference sequence). V lost 5 bases to trimming and J lost 8 bases, with 21 bases between them. This CDR3 has 15 amino acids. CDR3 region: CASSTRQSLWAEAFF. CDR3 sequence (DNA): TGTGCCAGCAGTACGAGACAGTCCCTTTGGGCCGAAGCTTTCTTT.

The chain couples TRBV27 to TRBJ2-3, with 8 positions matching TRBD2. The germline V gene has CDR1 MNHEY and CDR2 SMNVEV (reference sequence). V dropped 10 bases and J dropped 3; count of bases not matched to a gene: 3. This CDR3 has 12 amino acids. The CDR3 DNA is TGTGCCACCGGGACTAGAACAGATACGCAGTATTTT. Translation: CATGTRTDTQYF.

The DNA of the CDR3 is TGTGCCACCAGTGAACCCACTAGCGGTCGGTACCAAGAGACCCAGTACTTC. Protein product: CATSEPTSGRYQETQYF. The chain couples TRBV24-1 to TRBJ2-5; 8 positions match TRBD2. There are 17 residues in the CDR3. Looked up from germline, CDR1 is KGHDR and CDR2 is SFDVKD. V shed 4 bases, J shed 0 bases, and the junction held 9 bases outside the gene matches.

The J gene is TRBJ1-2, the V gene TRBV10-1, with D perhaps TRBD1 (5 bases). CDR1 is WNHNN and CDR2 is SYGVQD in the germline V gene (reference sequence). Trimming removed 7 bases at V and 5 bases at J, with 26 bases between. This CDR3 is 17 amino acids long. The CDR3 is CASTPWGLPSSRYGYTF. For the CDR3, the DNA is TGCGCCAGCACCCCGTGGGGCCTCCCTTCATCTCGGTATGGCTACACCTTC.

The chain links TRBV24-1 to TRBJ1-1, with D possibly TRBD1 on 6 matching bases. This CDR3 comprises 15 residues. CDR1 and CDR2 (germline): KGHDR, SFDVKD. The V and J ends lost 3 bases and 2 bases respectively, with 12 bases between them. Here the CDR3 reads CATSDAGQSNTEAFF. The CDR3 DNA sequence: TGTGCCACCAGTGATGCCGGACAGAGTAACACTGAAGCTTTCTTT.

This rearrangement joins TRBV6-5 to TRBJ1-4; 12 bases agree with TRBD1. The J segment lost 8 bases and the V segment lost 2 bases, leaving 3 bases of the junction unmatched. The germline gives CDR1 MNHEY, CDR2 SVGAGI. The CDR3 totals 15 residues. CDR3 protein: CASSYVGTGGEKLFF. The CDR3 nucleotides read TGTGCCAGCAGTTACGTCGGGACAGGGGGCGAAAAACTGTTTTTT.

This clone turned up a few times. The V and J genes are TRBV6-5 and TRBJ2-7; D may be TRBD1 (7 bases). The CDR3 runs 12 residues. V dropped 10 bases and J dropped 5 bases, with 15 bases sitting between them. CDR1 is MNHEY, CDR2 SVGAGI, per germline. The CDR3 DNA follows: TGTGCCACCTATCAGGGGGGCCACGAGCAGTACTTC. It translates to CATYQGGHEQYF.